This T cell receptor beta chain was captured by sequencing in a study of T cells in Graves' hyperthyroidism and ophthalmopathy. Trimming pared 5 bases from V and 6 bases from J, leaving 21 bases between. Germline V lookup: CDR1 DFQATT, CDR2 SNEGSKA (reference sequence). CDR3 length: 15 amino acids. PBMCs stemmed from less than 13 ml fresh peripheral blood. There were TCR beta CDR3 regions amplified from RNA transcripts. The HTBI set primed first-round TCR CDR3 RT-PCR. A single record per CDR3 protein comes from TCRdb applying MiXCR to the multiplex PCR reads. Seen here are about 640,000 distinct CDR3 sequences, around 21% observed once, and the top ten hold more than 30%.

V and J are TRBV20-1 and TRBJ2-3; D is uncertain. The sample was blood. The source of this sequence is a man younger than 45 with Graves' ophthalmopathy. As DNA, the CDR3 is TGCAGTGCTCAGTCCAGACTGCCCCCTCAGGATACGCAGTATTTT. It encodes CSAQSRLPPQDTQYF.